This entry lists 11 T cell receptor beta chains sequenced from one sample in a study of a mutant IDH1 vaccine in newly diagnosed glioma. As for time point: week 35, safety follow-up. Every vaccine dose comprised 300 ug of mutant IDH1 20-mer peptide plus topical imiquimod. These TCRs are of unknown antigen specificity. Profiled with immunoSEQ multiplex PCR; TCRdb holds only in-frame clones, not every one. Found here are 45,000 to 50,000 clones, 88% of them singletons; the top ten hold more than 5.5%. Sample: PBMCs, taken from a glioma patient whose treatment included an IDH1 peptide vaccine. The source of these receptors is a woman aged 35 to 49 with glioma.

The chain uses TRBV4-3 and TRBJ1-1; weak D call: TRBD1 (5 bases). Germline assignment: CDR1 LGHNA and CDR2 YSLEER. The CDR3 totals 16 residues. Trimming removed 4 bases at V and 0 bases at J, with 15 bases between. Written as DNA, the CDR3 is TGCGCCAGCAGCCCAGGGACGGTTACCATGAACACTGAAGCTTTCTTT. Translation gives CASSPGTVTMNTEAFF.

The chain combines TRBV6-5 with TRBJ2-6; D might be TRBD2 (5 bases). Deletions cut 6 bases from V and 0 bases from J, with 9 bases between. The CDR3 extends over 15 amino acids. CDR1 is MNHEY and CDR2 is SVGAGI in the germline V gene. DNA of the CDR3: TGTGCCAGCAGCCGGGGAAACTCTGGGGCCAACGTCCTGACTTTC. Protein product: CASSRGNSGANVLTF.

The chain couples TRBV9 to TRBJ2-7; 7 nucleotides line up with TRBD1. CDR3 size: 15 residues. V lost 4 bases and J lost 3; bases outside the gene matches: 10. Germline assignment: CDR1 SGDLS and CDR2 YYNGEE. As DNA, the CDR3 is TGTGCCAGCAGCCCCCGACAGGGTGGGGTCTACGAGCAGTACTTC. This sequence encodes CASSPRQGGVYEQYF.

This clone was recorded once. The chain combines TRBV5-1 with TRBJ1-2; D possibly corresponds to TRBD1 (6 bases). Germline assignment: CDR1 SGHRS and CDR2 YFSETQ. The CDR3 has 15 amino acids. The germline V and J ends were trimmed by 5 bases and 4 bases, with 18 bases remaining between them. The CDR3 protein is CASRVGGGVGYGYTF. DNA for the CDR3: TGCGCCAGCAGGGTCGGGGGCGGGGTCGGCTATGGCTACACCTTC.

The chain has TRBV29-1 and TRBJ2-3; 7 bases align to TRBD2. CDR1 SQVTM and CDR2 ANQGSEA come from the germline V gene. The junction had 8 bases not matched to a gene; V was cut back by 7 bases and J by 4 bases. CDR3 length equals 13 residues. Here the CDR3 reads CSAVTSIPDTQYF. The CDR3 DNA follows: TGCAGCGCGGTGACTAGCATTCCAGATACGCAGTATTTT.

This clone showed up just once. V usage is TRBV7-8 and J usage is TRBJ1-1, with D possibly TRBD1 on 5 matching bases. The V end was cut by 4 bases, the J end by 1 base, with 10 bases between. The length of the CDR3 is 14 residues. From germline, CDR1 is SGHVS and CDR2 FQNEAQ. This CDR3 is CASSYRGGNTEAFF. CDR3 sequence (DNA): TGTGCCAGCAGCTACCGGGGGGGGAACACTGAAGCTTTCTTT.

The chain has TRBV7-2 and TRBJ2-2; D may be TRBD2 (6 bases). This CDR3 is 15 amino acids long. Germline V gene data show CDR1 as SGHTA and CDR2 as FQGNSA. V lost 1 base and J lost 1, with 7 bases in between. This CDR3 reads CASSLGTMNTGELFF. The CDR3 DNA reads as TGTGCCAGCAGCTTAGGGACTATGAACACCGGGGAGCTGTTTTTT. The full variable domain, its missing parts supplied by reference TRBV7-2 and TRBJ2-2, is GAGVSQSPSNKVTEKGKDVELRCDPISGHTALYWYRQSLGQGLEFLIYFQGNSAPDKSGLPSDRFSAERTGGSVSTLTIQRTQQEDSAVYLCASSLGTMNTGELFFGEGSRLTVL.

The chain is built from TRBV6-1 and TRBJ2-3; the D gene is possibly TRBD1 (7 bases). CDR3 length equals 15 residues. Germline-derived CDR1 and CDR2 are MNHNS and SASEGT. V was trimmed by 3 bases and J by 2 bases, leaving 12 bases between them. CDR3 coding DNA: TGTGCCAGCAGTGAGGCGGGACAGCCCACAGATACGCAGTATTTT. Its translation is CASSEAGQPTDTQYF.

The gene calls are TRBV28 and TRBJ2-1; D is uncertain. The CDR3 spans 12 residues. V was pared by 8 bases and J by 10 bases, with 15 bases between. Germline CDR1 MDHEN, CDR2 SYDVKM. The DNA of the CDR3 is TGTGCCAGCTGCAACGCCTTAGGGGAGCAGTTCTTC. This gives the protein CASCNALGEQFF. The complete variable domain, with remaining parts taken from reference TRBV28 and TRBJ2-1, reads DVKVTQSSRYLVKRTGEKVFLECVQDMDHENMFWYRQDPGLGLRLIYFSYDVKMKEKGDIPEGYSVSREKKERFSLILESASTNQTSMYLCASCNALGEQFFGPGTRLTVL.

The chain links TRBV10-3 to TRBJ1-1; TRBD1 is a possible D gene (5 bases). Germline loops: CDR1 ENHRY, CDR2 SYGVKD. Trimming left V 5 bases short and J 1 base short, with 11 bases between. The CDR3 contains 14 residues. This chain's CDR3 is CAISSTDPNTEAFF. CDR3 sequence (DNA): TGTGCCATCAGTTCGACAGATCCGAACACTGAAGCTTTCTTT.

The genes are TRBV10-3 and TRBJ2-3, with 7 bases matching TRBD1. The CDR3 is 14 amino acids. Looked up from germline, CDR1 is ENHRY and CDR2 is SYGVKD. The V gene end was trimmed by 8 bases and the J gene end by 4 bases; junction bases not matched to a gene: 9. CDR3 DNA: TGTGCCATCGGGAAGGGGGCCGGGGCAGATACGCAGTATTTT. The encoded protein is CAIGKGAGADTQYF.